This TCR beta chain was sequenced during a study of blood T cell repertoires in COVID-19. The wider study: COVID-19 samples from acute and convalescent phases originated in the United States, Italy and Spain. T cells, B-cell-depleted T cells, or PBMCs supplied cDNA or gDNA.

The germline V and J ends were trimmed by 8 bases and 6 bases, with 15 bases remaining between them. Germline V gives CDR1 SGHNT, CDR2 YYREEE (reference sequence). The CDR3 runs to 13 residues. Profiled with immunoSEQ multiplex PCR; TCRdb holds only in-frame clones, not every one. Among approximately 230,000 clones listed, nearly 90% were seen once. The gene calls are TRBV5-4 and TRBJ2-4; possible D gene TRBD1, 6 bases. This TCR was recovered from a man between 18 and 29 years old with active or convalescent COVID-19. Sequencing was carried out using peripheral blood. The CDR3 here is CARTPGVGNIQYF. The DNA of the CDR3 is TGTGCCAGGACCCCAGGGGTGGGAAACATTCAGTACTTC.